Following are 14 T cell receptor beta chains from one sample sequenced in a study of blood T cells in healthy people across ages. Using a J-beta primer mix together with a sample-barcoded 5' primer, a second PCR was run for roughly 6 to 11 cycles. TCRdb re-called the 5' RACE reads with MiXCR, one entry per CDR3 protein. Seen here are around 990,000 distinct CDR3 sequences, about 25% observed once, and the top ten hold around 0.7%. These data also featured in a second study, about T cells of mothers and their children.

Sequencing input: blood. The receptors stem from a girl aged 2-10 years in good health.

The chain has TRBV5-1 and TRBJ2-2; D is tentatively TRBD1 or TRBD2 (6 bases each). This CDR3 has 15 residues. Trimming stripped 4 bases from V and 6 bases from J, with 16 bases between. Germline-derived CDR1 and CDR2 are SGHRS and YFSETQ. For the CDR3, the DNA is TGCGCCAGCAGCCCGAGGGGGGAGGCCGCCGGGGAGCTGTTTTTT. It codes for CASSPRGEAAGELFF.

This clonotype showed up just a few times. This chain connects TRBV7-9 to TRBJ2-4; D remains unclear. The CDR3 sequence is 15 residues long. CDR1 is SEHNR and CDR2 is FQNEAQ in the germline V gene (reference sequence). V was shortened by 5 bases and J by 2 bases, with 13 bases between the two germline ends. The CDR3 loop is CASSPWDRSKNIQYF. CDR3 coding DNA: TGTGCCAGCAGCCCTTGGGATCGATCCAAAAACATTCAGTACTTC.

This sequence joins TRBV12-3 or TRBV12-4 and TRBJ1-1; D gene ambiguous. The CDR3 contains 14 residues. Trimming cost V 6 bases and J 6 bases, with 17 bases left between them. This CDR3 reads CASSPPGNGAEAFF. In DNA form, the CDR3 reads TGTGCCAGCAGCCCCCCGGGAAATGGGGCTGAAGCTTTCTTT.

V is TRBV19 and J is TRBJ2-1, with 8 nucleotides matching TRBD2. The V gene end was trimmed by 3 bases and the J gene end by 7 bases; junction bases not matched to a gene: 8. Germline CDR1 and CDR2: LNHDA and SQIVND (reference sequence). The CDR3 extends over 15 amino acids. The CDR3 DNA sequence: TGTGCCAGTAGTATGACTAGCGCCGTCTCTAATGAGCAGTTCTTC. The encoded protein is CASSMTSAVSNEQFF.

The chain uses TRBV11-2 and TRBJ2-4; the D gene is possibly TRBD1 (5 bases). Looked up from germline, CDR1 is SGHAT and CDR2 is FQNNGV. The ends were cut back, 6 bases at V and 3 bases at J, with 18 bases in the middle. CDR3 length equals 16 residues. CDR3 bases: TGTGCCAGCAGTTCCGGGCCGCTTCAGGGCAAAAACATTCAGTACTTC. Translated, it gives CASSSGPLQGKNIQYF.

About this clonotype itself: A read error may account for a junction end that differs from germline. The chain recombines TRBV9 with TRBJ2-5; perhaps D is TRBD1 or TRBD2 (5 bases each). Germline assignment: CDR1 SGDLS and CDR2 YYNGEE. The CDR3 is 14 residues long. The CDR3 DNA reads as TGTGCCATCAGCGTTGGGACGAACCAAGAGACCCAGTACTTC. It specifies CAISVGTNQETQYF.

The rearrangement joins TRBV20-1 to TRBJ1-2; TRBD1 is a possible D gene (5 bases). Germline-derived CDR1 and CDR2 are DFQATT and SNEGSKA (reference sequence). V lost 0 bases and J lost 8, with 13 bases in between. This CDR3 spans 13 amino acids. The CDR3 loop reads CSARDQGPYGYTF. For the CDR3, the DNA is TGCAGTGCTAGAGATCAGGGACCCTACGGCTACACCTTC.

The gene calls are TRBV29-1 and TRBJ2-3; either TRBD1 or TRBD2 may supply D (5 bases each). Germline assignment: CDR1 SQVTM and CDR2 ANQGSEA. CDR3 length: 12 amino acids. Trimming left V 7 bases short and J 6 bases short, with 14 bases between. The DNA of the CDR3 is TGCAGCGCCCTGGGGGTGCCTGATACGCAGTATTTT. It specifies CSALGVPDTQYF.

The chain has TRBV20-1 and TRBJ2-7; D is unresolved. The V gene's germline CDR1 is DFQATT and CDR2 SNEGSKA (reference sequence). Trimming removed 5 bases from V and 1 base from J, with 12 bases in between. CDR3 size: 13 residues. CDR3: CSAGHDASYEQYF. Written as DNA, the CDR3 is TGCAGTGCTGGCCACGACGCTTCCTACGAGCAGTACTTC.

The V and J genes are TRBV29-1 and TRBJ2-5, with 7 positions matching TRBD1. J gave up 2 bases and V 8 bases, and 8 bases lay outside the gene matches. The CDR3 is 13 residues long. The V gene's germline CDR1 is SQVTM and CDR2 ANQGSEA. DNA of the CDR3: TGCAGCTTATCTCCGGGACAGCAAGAGACCCAGTACTTC. Translation gives CSLSPGQQETQYF.

The J gene is TRBJ2-5, the V gene TRBV24-1; possible D gene TRBD2, 5 bases. The CDR3 runs to 14 residues. Trimming removed 3 bases at V and 2 bases at J, with 9 bases between. Germline V lookup: CDR1 KGHDR, CDR2 SFDVKD. As DNA, the CDR3 is TGTGCCACCAGTGATCCGGGGATGCAAGAGACCCAGTACTTC. Its translation is CATSDPGMQETQYF.

This clonotype has more than one count but fewer than ten. The chain recombines TRBV15 with TRBJ1-1; the D is unclear. The ends were cut back, 2 bases at V and 11 bases at J, with 12 bases in the middle. In germline, CDR1 is LNHNV, CDR2 YYDKDF (reference sequence). The CDR3 contains 12 residues. CDR3 sequence: CATSRWAQDAFF. As DNA, the CDR3 is TGTGCCACCAGCAGATGGGCCCAGGACGCTTTCTTT.

This clonotype was recorded a few times. V gene TRBV4-1 combines with J gene TRBJ1-1; tentatively, D is TRBD1 (5 bases). The CDR3 has 16 residues. Germline-derived CDR1 and CDR2 are MGHRA and YSYEKL. The V end was cut by 1 base, the J end by 1 base, with 13 bases between. The CDR3 region has the DNA TGCGCCAGCAGCCAAGGTATCATGGGGCGGAACACTGAAGCTTTCTTT. Protein: CASSQGIMGRNTEAFF.

The sample holds a few counts of this clonotype. This chain connects TRBV28 to TRBJ2-3; tentatively, D is TRBD1 or TRBD2 (5 bases each). This CDR3 contains 13 residues. Germline values: CDR1 MDHEN, CDR2 SYDVKM. V gave up 10 bases and J gave up 1 base, with 12 bases separating them. The CDR3: CAIRDVRTDTQYF. The CDR3, as DNA: TGTGCCATCCGGGACGTACGCACAGATACGCAGTATTTT.